This T cell receptor beta chain was retrieved from a study of T cell responses to AZD1222 COVID-19 vaccine. V lost 7 bases and J 7 bases, leaving 19 bases between the germline ends. This CDR3 spans 14 amino acids. Per germline, CDR1 LGHDT and CDR2 YNNKEL (reference sequence). Some clones are missing from TCRdb's copy, which holds only in-frame ones; the method was immunoSEQ multiplex PCR. The table has some 100,000 clones, approximately 91% seen once; the top ten hold 4.5%. This clone occurred once. This receptor was taken from an adult in good health. The chain recombines TRBV3-1 (or the pseudogene TRBV3-2) with TRBJ1-2; no reliable D call. Specimen: peripheral blood, collected on day 0 of AZD1222 vaccination. The CDR3 here is CASKPNSLTSGYTF. CDR3 nucleotides: TGTGCCAGCAAACCAAATTCACTGACGAGTGGCTACACCTTC.